The source of this T cell receptor beta chain is a study of T cell responses to AZD1222 COVID-19 vaccine (dated by TCRdb to the early 2020s). Looking at the study overall: A total of 230 to 250 trial participants underwent TCR sequencing, of whom under 220 had received two doses of AZD1222 and some 26 had received two doses of the MenACWY control vaccine. Trial participants were enrolled by age into 18-55, 56-69 and 70-plus year subgroups, with 148, 28 and 57 TCR-sequenced participants respectively. What the authors observed across the whole study: Conclusions about previously exposed vaccinees were limited because only six AZD1222 recipients were SARS-CoV-2 seropositive at baseline. Reportedly, close to half of the unique spike-specific TCRs recognized epitopes lying outside the regions that are mutated in the B.1.351 and B.1.1.7 variants. Because no samples from the day 14 peak response were available, repertoires could be characterized only after the peak T cell response. In the small 56-69-year group, the increase in depth fell short of significance, most likely because of low power. CD4 TCRs associated with the vaccine covered the entire spike protein, and the dominant responses were in regions 160-218 and 743-854. After two AZD1222 doses, both the breadth and the depth of spike-specific TCRs were significantly higher than at day 0 and than in MenACWY recipients. Participants were mostly white British, with more females than males. The authors suggested clonal diversity may have been underestimated.

The CDR3 regions of human TCRbeta chains were subjected to immunosequencing. Under the source paper's analysis protocol: Repertoire TCRs were checked for matches against a reference library of SARS-CoV-2-specific TCRs that had been generated using the MIRA antigen-specificity platform. Breadth was defined as the fraction of unique TCRs that were SARS-CoV-2-associated, and depth was defined as the fraction of total T cells that were SARS-CoV-2-associated. Using the MIRA data, each spike-specific TCR was assigned both to the spike region to which the TCR was reactive and to a CD4 or CD8 class. Log10-transformed breadth and depth values were compared by one-way ANOVA with Sidak's multiple comparisons tests. Entries here come from immuneACCESS through TCRdb and include only in-frame sequences with V and J called. Some clones fail to appear in such tables; in the studies checked, an unresolved V gene covers under half of the shortfall, and the cause of the remainder is unknown. That table is the source of V, J and clone size, and D and trimming were worked out from the DNA. For this sample the table gives almost 70,000 clones, of which approximately 87% were detected only once. The top ten clonotypes cover 20% to 25% of the sample.

The label giving this sample's time point can be read as: about 28 days (+/-7) after the second vaccine dose. AZD1222 recipients given second doses at about 4 weeks or at about 12 weeks were pooled, since spike-specific TCR depth and breadth were not found to differ between the two schedules. Samples from vaccinated people were obtained from the UK trials COV001 and COV002, which included a single-blind randomized controlled phase 2/3 trial of AZD1222 (ChAdOx1 nCoV-19) in healthy adults. For TCRbeta chain sequencing, PBMC samples were collected from trial participants at day 0 and at day 28 after the second dose. As for this clone: Its antigen specificity is not known. No much larger clonotype is one base removed from it; base qualities were not supplied.

Clipping removes 4 bases from V and 4 bases from J, with 13 as the unmatched junction base count. The germline V gene provides CDR1 SGHDT and CDR2 YYEEEE. From the cysteine through the phenylalanine, the CDR3 covers 17 amino acids. Left in the record is the CDR3 DNA by itself, 51 bases read in frame from the first base. This receptor was obtained from an adult who received the AZD1222 COVID-19 vaccine. The chain is encoded by TRBV5-6 joined to TRBJ2-3, and 9 bases in between align with TRBD2. The sequencing here drew on peripheral blood, taken 28 days after the second AZD1222 dose. The CDR3 reads as follows: CASSAPGAGGAADTQYF. In nucleotide form, the sequence is TGTGCCAGCAGCGCCCCCGGGGCGGGAGGGGCGGCAGATACGCAGTATTTT.